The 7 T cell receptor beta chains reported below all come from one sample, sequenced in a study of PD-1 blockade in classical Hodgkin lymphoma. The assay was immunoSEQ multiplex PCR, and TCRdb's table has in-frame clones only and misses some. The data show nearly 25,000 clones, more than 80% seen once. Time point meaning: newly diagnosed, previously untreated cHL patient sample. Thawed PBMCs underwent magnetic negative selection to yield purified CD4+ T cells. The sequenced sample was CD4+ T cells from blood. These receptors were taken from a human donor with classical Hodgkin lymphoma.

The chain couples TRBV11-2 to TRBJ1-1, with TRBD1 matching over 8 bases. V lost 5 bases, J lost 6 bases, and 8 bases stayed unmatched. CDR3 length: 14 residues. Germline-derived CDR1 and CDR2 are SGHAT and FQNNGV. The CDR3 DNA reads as TGTGCCAGCAGCCCCGAACCGGACAGGGCTGAAGCTTTCTTT. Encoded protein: CASSPEPDRAEAFF.

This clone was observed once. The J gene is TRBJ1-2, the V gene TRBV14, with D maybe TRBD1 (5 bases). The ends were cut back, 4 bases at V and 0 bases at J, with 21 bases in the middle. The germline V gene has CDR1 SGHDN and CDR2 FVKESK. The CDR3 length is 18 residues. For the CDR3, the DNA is TGTGCCAGCAGCCCGAGACGACTGGGGCTGTACTCTAACTATGGCTACACCTTC. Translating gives CASSPRRLGLYSNYGYTF.

CDR3 region: CASSRGGGNTDTQYF. CDR3 in DNA: TGTGCCAGCAGCCGCGGGGGGGGGAACACAGATACGCAGTATTTT. The chain links TRBV7-2 to TRBJ2-3; 9 nucleotides align to TRBD2. The J segment lost 2 bases and the V segment lost 5 bases, leaving 5 bases of the junction unmatched. The CDR3 totals 15 residues. The germline V gene has CDR1 SGHTA and CDR2 FQGNSA.

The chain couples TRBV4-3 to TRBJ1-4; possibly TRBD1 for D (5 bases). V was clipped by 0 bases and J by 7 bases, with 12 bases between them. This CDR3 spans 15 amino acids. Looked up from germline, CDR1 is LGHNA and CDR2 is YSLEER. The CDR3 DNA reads TGCGCCAGCAGCCAAGATCCGGGGGGGGGTGAAAAACTGTTTTTT. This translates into CASSQDPGGGEKLFF.

CDR3 protein: CASSVSGGASREQFF. CDR3 coding DNA: TGTGCCAGCAGTGTAAGCGGGGGGGCCAGTCGGGAGCAGTTCTTC. V and J are TRBV2 and TRBJ2-1, with 10 positions matching TRBD2. The V gene end was trimmed by 4 bases and the J gene end by 10 bases; junction bases not matched to a gene: 10. The germline V gene encodes CDR1 SNHLY and CDR2 FYNNEI. The length of the CDR3 is 15 residues.

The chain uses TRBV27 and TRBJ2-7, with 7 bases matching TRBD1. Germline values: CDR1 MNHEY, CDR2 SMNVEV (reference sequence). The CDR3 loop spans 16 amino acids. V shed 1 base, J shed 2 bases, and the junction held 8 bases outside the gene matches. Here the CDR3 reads CASSLWLPTGPYEQYF. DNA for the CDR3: TGTGCCAGCAGTTTATGGTTACCGACAGGGCCCTACGAGCAGTACTTC.

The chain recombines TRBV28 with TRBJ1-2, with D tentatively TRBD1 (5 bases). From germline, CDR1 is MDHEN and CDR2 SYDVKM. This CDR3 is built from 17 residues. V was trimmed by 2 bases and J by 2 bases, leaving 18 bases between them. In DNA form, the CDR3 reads TGTGCCAGCAGTTTAACCCAGACAGCCATCGGAAACTATGGCTACACCTTC. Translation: CASSLTQTAIGNYGYTF.